The 10 T cell receptor beta chains below all came from one sample that was sequenced in a study of control samples from healthy donors and cancer patients (dated by TCRdb to 2018 to 2020). The library was obtained by the immunoSEQ multiplex PCR assay. TCRdb stores this immuneACCESS table with in-frame sequences only. Part of the clones is absent; in the studies checked, under half of the shortfall reflects unresolved V genes, and no reason is known for the rest. The table for this sample lists around 100,000 clones; approximately 86% of them were counted only once. The ten largest make up 14% of the sample. Source material: blood. The source of these receptors is a young man in good health.

The chain is built from TRBV7-9 and TRBJ2-5, with TRBD2 matching 8 bases. The ends lost 5 bases at V and 0 bases at J; junction bases unmatched: 2. The germline V gene encodes CDR1 SEHNR and CDR2 FQNEAQ (reference sequence). The CDR3 has 14 residues. CDR3 amino acids: CASSPTSDQETQYF. CDR3 bases: TGTGCCAGCAGCCCGACTAGCGACCAAGAGACCCAGTACTTC.

The chain employs TRBV3-1 (or the pseudogene TRBV3-2) and TRBJ2-5, with D hard to call. CDR3 length: 10 amino acids. CDR1 is LGHDT, CDR2 YNNKEL, per germline (reference sequence). Trimming removed 0 bases from V and 7 bases from J, with 0 bases in between. The DNA of the CDR3 is TGTGCCAGCAGCCAAGAGACCCAGTACTTC. This translates into CASSQETQYF.

The chain is built from TRBV5-1 and TRBJ1-2; 7 nucleotides line up with TRBD1. Germline CDR1 SGHRS, CDR2 YFSETQ. The CDR3 runs 16 residues. V lost 4 bases to trimming and J lost 5 bases; unmatched junction nucleotides: 14. The CDR3 here is CASSPEGTARGYGYTF. For the CDR3, the DNA is TGCGCCAGCAGCCCGGAGGGGACAGCGAGGGGATATGGCTACACCTTC.

This clone was observed once. This chain links TRBV9 with TRBJ1-2; the D gene is possibly TRBD1 (5 bases). Germline V gene lookup returns CDR1 SGDLS and CDR2 YYNGEE. V lost 2 bases to trimming and J lost 0 bases, with 11 bases between them. The CDR3 has 15 residues. The chain's CDR3 is CASSVMTDTNYGYTF. The CDR3, as DNA: TGTGCCAGCAGCGTCATGACAGATACTAACTATGGCTACACCTTC.

Here the CDR3 reads CASSRGAAYEQYF. The CDR3 DNA reads TGTGCCAGCAGCCGTGGGGCGGCCTACGAGCAGTACTTC. The gene calls are TRBV3-1 (or the pseudogene TRBV3-2) and TRBJ2-7, with D possibly being TRBD1 (5 bases). This CDR3 contains 13 residues. The germline V and J ends were trimmed by 4 bases and 2 bases, with 9 bases remaining between them. Germline loops: CDR1 LGHDT, CDR2 YNNKEL (reference sequence).

This clone has a handful of counts. V gene TRBV24-1 combines with J gene TRBJ1-2; no firm D call. Deletions cut 9 bases from V and 4 bases from J, with 8 bases between. CDR1 is KGHDR and CDR2 is SFDVKD in the germline V gene. CDR3 length: 11 amino acids. The CDR3: CATPLTYGYTF. CDR3 nucleotide sequence: TGTGCCACCCCGCTAACCTATGGCTACACCTTC.

The rearrangement joins TRBV5-8 to TRBJ1-3, with D uncertain. This CDR3 spans 16 amino acids. Trimming removed 0 bases from V and 0 bases from J, with 10 bases in between. Germline CDR1 is SGHTS and CDR2 is YDEGEE. This CDR3 reads CASSLGLESSGNTIYF. The CDR3 region has the DNA TGTGCCAGCAGCTTGGGCCTAGAAAGCTCTGGAAACACCATATATTTT.

This clone has just a few counts. V is TRBV7-9 and J is TRBJ1-4; the D is unclear. Germline V lookup: CDR1 SEHNR, CDR2 FQNEAQ (reference sequence). Between the trimmed V and J ends, which lost 1 base and 5 bases, there was a span of 8 bases. This CDR3 spans 14 amino acids. The DNA for the CDR3 is TGTGCCAGCAGCTTAGGGCACTCGAATGAAAAACTGTTTTTT. Its translation is CASSLGHSNEKLFF.

This chain links TRBV2 with TRBJ1-2; TRBD1 aligns across 7 bases. The germline V gene encodes CDR1 SNHLY and CDR2 FYNNEI. CDR3 size: 12 residues. With 5 bases clipped from V and 8 bases from J, the junction kept 5 bases outside the gene matches. The CDR3 nucleotides are TGTGCCAGCAGTAGGGGGCTAGACGGCTACACCTTC. It specifies CASSRGLDGYTF. The whole variable domain, filled in from reference TRBV2 and TRBJ1-2, reads EPEVTQTPSHQVTQMGQEVILRCVPISNHLYFYWYRQILGQKVEFLVSFYNNEISEKSEIFDDQFSVERPDGSNFTLKIRSTKLEDSAMYFCASSRGLDGYTFGSGTRLTVV.

The genes are TRBV9 and TRBJ2-1; tentatively, D is TRBD1 (6 bases). This CDR3 spans 14 amino acids. The V and J ends lost 1 base and 3 bases respectively, with 8 bases between them. Germline V gene data show CDR1 as SGDLS and CDR2 as YYNGEE. The CDR3 reads CASSVSDSYNEQFF. The DNA for the CDR3 is TGTGCCAGCAGCGTATCGGACAGCTACAATGAGCAGTTCTTC.